This passage covers 32 T cell receptor beta chains from one sample sequenced in a study of blood T cell repertoires in COVID-19. Data came from immunoSEQ multiplex PCR; TCRdb stores just in-frame clones and leaves some out. The sample contains more than 250,000 clones, roughly 84% of which appear only once. Specimen: peripheral blood. These TCRs come from a man aged 45-65 years with active or convalescent COVID-19.

Details on this clone: The sample carries other DNA sequences with the same CDR3. The V and J genes are TRBV24-1 and TRBJ2-7; 7 nucleotides agree with TRBD1. The J segment lost 4 bases and the V segment lost 4 bases, leaving 0 bases of the junction unmatched. CDR1 and CDR2 from the germline V gene are KGHDR and SFDVKD. The CDR3 is made up of 12 amino acids. The CDR3 DNA follows: TGTGCCACCAGTGAGACAGGGTACGAGCAGTACTTC. It encodes CATSETGYEQYF.

The chain uses TRBV18 and TRBJ2-2, with a possible D match to TRBD2 (6 bases). V was clipped by 3 bases and J by 4 bases, with 12 bases between them. Germline V CDR1 and CDR2: KGHSH, LQKENI. The CDR3 covers 15 residues. The CDR3 nucleotides are TGTGCCAGCTCACCTCAACGGGAGCCCACCGGGGAGCTGTTTTTT. Protein product: CASSPQREPTGELFF.

The CDR3 DNA reads as TGTGCCAGTAGTATGGGACAGGGGTACGGCTACACCTTC. It yields the protein CASSMGQGYGYTF. The chain recombines TRBV19 with TRBJ1-2; 10 bases are shared with TRBD1. The CDR3 is 13 residues long. Germline V gene lookup returns CDR1 LNHDA and CDR2 SQIVND (reference sequence). J lost 8 bases, V lost 3 bases, and 3 bases had no gene match.

This clone has more than one count but fewer than ten. The chain joins TRBV6-5 to TRBJ1-3; 7 bases match TRBD1. Germline V CDR1 and CDR2: MNHEY, SVGAGI. J was trimmed by 0 bases and V by 10 bases; bases with no gene match: 6. The CDR3 consists of 14 residues. The DNA for the CDR3 is TGTGCCACTGGCAGGGGGTTCTCTGGAAACACCATATATTTT. Translated: CATGRGFSGNTIYF.

J is TRBJ2-7 and V is TRBV7-9; 7 bases line up with TRBD1. Germline trimming cut 5 bases from V and 2 bases from J; bases unmatched to any gene: 9. The CDR3 runs 15 residues. Looked up from germline, CDR1 is SEHNR and CDR2 is FQNEAQ (reference sequence). CDR3 in amino acids: CASSPRQGLAYEQYF. CDR3 coding DNA: TGTGCCAGCAGCCCCCGACAGGGATTAGCCTACGAGCAGTACTTC. The complete variable domain, with remaining parts taken from reference TRBV7-9 and TRBJ2-7, reads DTGVSQNPRHKITKRGQNVTFRCDPISEHNRLYWYRQTLGQGPEFLTYFQNEAQLEKSRLLSDRFSAERPKGSFSTLEIQRTEQGDSAMYLCASSPRQGLAYEQYFGPGTRLTVT.

This clone was observed many times. The chain is built from TRBV28 and TRBJ1-1; D is unresolved. V shed 7 bases and J shed 1 base, with 13 bases lying between them. The CDR3 runs 14 residues. Germline lookup yields CDR1 MDHEN and CDR2 SYDVKM. The CDR3 loop is CASTPGGQNTEAFF. In DNA, the CDR3 is TGTGCCAGCACCCCCGGAGGGCAGAACACTGAAGCTTTCTTT.

The chain couples TRBV5-1 to TRBJ1-1; D gene unclear. The CDR3 extends over 14 amino acids. Germline CDR1 SGHRS, CDR2 YFSETQ. Trimming cost V 0 bases and J 7 bases, with 13 bases left between them. The CDR3 reads CASSLEDTSDEAFF. The CDR3 coding sequence is TGCGCCAGCAGCTTGGAAGACACGTCCGATGAAGCTTTCTTT.

The chain recombines TRBV6-2 or TRBV6-3 with TRBJ1-6; D is possibly TRBD1 (5 bases). Germline V lookup: CDR1 MNHEY, CDR2 SVGEGT. V gave up 6 bases and J gave up 7 bases, with 10 bases separating them. The CDR3 has 13 amino acids. CDR3 nucleotide sequence: TGTGCCAGCAGCCCCCGGGGGAATTCACCCCTCCACTTT. This gives the protein CASSPRGNSPLHF.

The CDR3 loop reads CAISPTGENTEAFF. The CDR3 bases are TGTGCCATCAGTCCCACAGGGGAGAACACTGAAGCTTTCTTT. The chain uses TRBV10-3 and TRBJ1-1; 7 nucleotides line up with TRBD1. Germline CDR1 is ENHRY and CDR2 is SYGVKD. The CDR3 spans 14 residues. Germline trimming cut 5 bases from V and 1 base from J; bases unmatched to any gene: 4.

This clone was seen only once. The V and J genes are TRBV28 and TRBJ1-4; possible D gene TRBD1, 6 bases. V was trimmed by 8 bases and J by 7 bases, leaving 20 bases between them. The CDR3 loop spans 15 amino acids. Per germline, CDR1 MDHEN and CDR2 SYDVKM. The CDR3: CASPRGLTVSEKLFF. As DNA, the CDR3 is TGTGCCAGCCCGAGGGGGTTGACAGTAAGTGAAAAACTGTTTTTT.

The gene calls are TRBV2 and TRBJ2-3; perhaps TRBD1 as D (7 bases). Germline-derived CDR1 and CDR2 are SNHLY and FYNNEI. The ends were cut back, 5 bases at V and 1 base at J, with 16 bases in the middle. This CDR3 comprises 16 residues. The CDR3 DNA reads TGTGCCAGCAGTTCGCAGGGGGGTTTTGGCACAGATACGCAGTATTTT. Translating it yields CASSSQGGFGTDTQYF.

The V call is TRBV4-1, the J call TRBJ1-2; D not certain. Trimming pared 1 base from V and 0 bases from J, leaving 12 bases between. The CDR3 extends over 16 amino acids. Germline-derived CDR1 and CDR2 are MGHRA and YSYEKL. The CDR3 spells CASSQAVSPPNYGYTF. The CDR3 nucleotides are TGCGCCAGCAGCCAAGCGGTTTCACCGCCTAACTATGGCTACACCTTC.

The chain links TRBV2 to TRBJ2-7; TRBD1 is a possible D gene (6 bases). Germline assignment: CDR1 SNHLY and CDR2 FYNNEI. This CDR3 is built from 13 residues. With 6 bases removed from V and 4 bases from J, the gap between germline ends came to 13 bases. The CDR3 nucleotides are TGTGCCAGCAGAGGGGGTTGGAGTTACGAGCAGTACTTC. Residues: CASRGGWSYEQYF.

This clone was counted once. This chain connects TRBV5-1 to TRBJ2-2; TRBD2 might be the D (6 bases). This CDR3 has 13 residues. V shed 7 bases and J shed 4 bases, with 11 bases lying between them. From germline, CDR1 is SGHRS and CDR2 YFSETQ. The CDR3 DNA sequence: TGCGCCAGCGGGCGGGATGGCACCGGGGAGCTGTTTTTT. Residues: CASGRDGTGELFF. Full variable domain (remainder filled in from reference TRBV5-1 and TRBJ2-2): KAGVTQTPRYLIKTRGQQVTLSCSPISGHRSVSWYQQTPGQGLQFLFEYFSETQRNKGNFPGRFSGRQFSNSRSEMNVSTLELGDSALYLCASGRDGTGELFFGEGSRLTVL.

J is TRBJ2-3 and V is TRBV7-6, with 7 bases that match TRBD1. The germline V gene has CDR1 SGHVS and CDR2 FNYEAQ. Trimming at V came to 4 bases and at J to 1 base, leaving 5 bases not matched to a gene. The CDR3 covers 15 residues. CDR3 protein: CASSSVGGGTDTQYF. CDR3 nucleotide sequence: TGTGCCAGCAGCTCAGTAGGGGGCGGCACAGATACGCAGTATTTT.

The chain joins TRBV19 to TRBJ1-5; D unresolved. The germline V gene has CDR1 LNHDA and CDR2 SQIVND (reference sequence). The V gene lost 1 base and the J gene lost 7 bases, with 14 bases spanning the gap. The CDR3 has 15 residues. The CDR3 DNA reads TGTGCCAGTAGTATAGGAACGGCAGGTCAGCAGCCCCAGCATTTT. Its translation is CASSIGTAGQQPQHF.

V gene TRBV28 combines with J gene TRBJ2-7, with TRBD2 as a possible D gene (6 bases). V was clipped by 5 bases and J by 7 bases, with 21 bases between them. The CDR3 sequence is 15 residues long. CDR1 is MDHEN and CDR2 is SYDVKM in the germline V gene. For the CDR3, the DNA is TGTGCCAGCAGTCCCCCTGGGAGTAGGGCGGGGGAGCAGTACTTC. This translates into CASSPPGSRAGEQYF.

V is TRBV5-8 and J is TRBJ1-6, with D possibly matching TRBD1 (5 bases). The CDR3 contains 15 residues. Deletions cut 0 bases from V and 3 bases from J, with 7 bases between. The germline gives CDR1 SGHTS, CDR2 YDEGEE. This CDR3 is CASSLGQLYNSPLHF. The DNA of the CDR3 is TGTGCCAGCAGCTTGGGACAGCTCTATAATTCACCCCTCCACTTT.

With respect to this clone: Other DNA sequences in this specimen translate into the identical CDR3. The J gene is TRBJ2-3, the V gene TRBV19; the match to TRBD2 covers 8 bases. Germline lookup yields CDR1 LNHDA and CDR2 SQIVND (reference sequence). This CDR3 is built from 14 residues. The trim removed 3 bases at V and 3 bases at J, leaving 2 bases unmatched. CDR3 protein: CASSIGGATDTQYF. The CDR3 DNA sequence: TGTGCCAGTAGTATCGGGGGGGCAACAGATACGCAGTATTTT.

The J gene is TRBJ2-1, the V gene TRBV12-5; D perhaps matches TRBD2 (6 bases). The CDR3 length is 18 residues. Looked up from germline, CDR1 is LGHNT and CDR2 is FRNRAP. V was trimmed by 0 bases and J by 1 base, leaving 16 bases between them. The CDR3 region is CASGLVRSGPSSYNEQFF. CDR3 nucleotides: TGTGCTAGTGGTTTGGTACGAAGCGGGCCTTCTTCCTACAATGAGCAGTTCTTC. The whole variable domain, filled in from reference TRBV12-5 and TRBJ2-1, reads DARVTQTPRHKVTEMGQEVTMRCQPILGHNTVFWYRQTMMQGLELLAYFRNRAPLDDSGMPKDRFSAEMPDATLATLKIQPSEPRDSAVYFCASGLVRSGPSSYNEQFFGPGTRLTVL.

The rearrangement joins TRBV10-3 to TRBJ1-1, with D unresolved. The CDR3 has 13 amino acids. Trimming removed 11 bases at V and 3 bases at J, with 16 bases between. The germline CDR1 and CDR2 sequences are ENHRY and SYGVKD. This CDR3 is CASKTASYTEAFF. CDR3 in DNA: TGTGCCTCCAAAACAGCATCTTACACTGAAGCTTTCTTT.

The chain links TRBV5-6 to TRBJ1-1, with D unresolved. Looked up from germline, CDR1 is SGHDT and CDR2 is YYEEEE. With 2 bases removed from V and 2 bases from J, the gap between germline ends came to 10 bases. CDR3 size: 14 residues. The CDR3 bases are TGTGCCAGCAGCTTCCTCTCCAGAAACACTGAAGCTTTCTTT. This translates into CASSFLSRNTEAFF.

The chain employs TRBV5-1 and TRBJ2-5; no clear D gene. Trimming pared 4 bases from V and 3 bases from J, leaving 7 bases between. The germline CDR1 and CDR2 sequences are SGHRS and YFSETQ. This CDR3 has 12 amino acids. The CDR3 nucleotides are TGCGCCAGCAGCAGTCCTAAAGAGACCCAGTACTTC. This gives the protein CASSSPKETQYF.

This sequence joins TRBV27 and TRBJ2-1; 13 bases match TRBD2. Per germline, CDR1 MNHEY and CDR2 SMNVEV (reference sequence). CDR3 length: 14 amino acids. Trimming cost V 11 bases and J 6 bases; bases outside gene matches: 7. As DNA, the CDR3 is TGTGCCGATGGAGGGACTAGCGGGGTCAATGAGCAGTTCTTC. As protein: CADGGTSGVNEQFF.

This clone was seen a handful of times. The same CDR3 is also encoded by other DNA sequences in this sample. The chain carries TRBV5-1 and TRBJ2-3; D is perhaps TRBD1 (6 bases). The length of the CDR3 is 16 residues. Trimming took 0 bases from V and 0 from J, leaving 11 bases between them. Germline values: CDR1 SGHRS, CDR2 YFSETQ. CDR3 protein: CASSLAGQGSTDTQYF. The CDR3 DNA reads as TGCGCCAGCAGCTTGGCCGGGCAGGGGAGCACAGATACGCAGTATTTT.

The J gene is TRBJ1-1, the V gene TRBV12-3 or TRBV12-4; no definite D call. The V and J ends lost 1 base and 7 bases respectively, with 4 bases between them. The CDR3 spans 11 residues. The CDR3 DNA is TGTGCCAGCAGTTTAGGCGGTGAAGCTTTCTTT. Its translation: CASSLGGEAFF.

The chain couples TRBV19 to TRBJ2-5; 13 bases fit TRBD2. Losses at the gene ends were 8 bases for V and 4 bases for J; bases not matched to a gene: 1. This CDR3 comprises 13 residues. Germline V gives CDR1 LNHDA, CDR2 SQIVND (reference sequence). This CDR3 reads CASRTSGRETQYF. The CDR3, as DNA: TGTGCCAGTCGGACTAGCGGGAGAGAGACCCAGTACTTC.

A note on this clone: The same CDR3 is also encoded by other DNA sequences in this sample. J is TRBJ2-7 and V is TRBV18, with 8 bases fitting TRBD1. The germline V gene encodes CDR1 KGHSH and CDR2 LQKENI. The CDR3 has 14 residues. V lost 6 bases to trimming and J lost 3 bases; unmatched junction nucleotides: 7. The CDR3 DNA is TGTGCCAGCTCGCCCGGGACAGGAGACTACGAGCAGTACTTC. It translates to CASSPGTGDYEQYF.

The count of this clone is one. The chain has TRBV6-5 and TRBJ2-7; 7 nucleotides agree with TRBD1. From germline, CDR1 is MNHEY and CDR2 SVGAGI. Trimming took 7 bases from V and 2 from J; bases not matched to a gene: 11. The CDR3 runs to 15 residues. The CDR3 DNA sequence: TGTGCCAGCAAATCTGAGTGGCAGGGGGCCTACGAGCAGTACTTC. Protein sequence: CASKSEWQGAYEQYF.

This clone was seen only once. The chain has TRBV4-1 and TRBJ2-7; the match to TRBD1 covers 7 bases. This CDR3 spans 16 amino acids. Germline V gives CDR1 MGHRA, CDR2 YSYEKL. V shed 2 bases, J shed 2 bases, and the junction held 9 bases outside the gene matches. The CDR3 DNA reads TGCGCCAGCAGCCAACCGACAGGGAACCCTACCTACGAGCAGTACTTC. Amino acid sequence: CASSQPTGNPTYEQYF.

The CDR3 region is CASSEDGGGTSGRETQYF. Written as DNA, the CDR3 is TGTGCCAGCAGTGAAGACGGCGGGGGGACTAGCGGGAGAGAGACCCAGTACTTC. The rearrangement joins TRBV2 to TRBJ2-5, with 14 bases that match TRBD2. Trimming removed 1 base from V and 4 bases from J; junction bases left unmatched: 8. The CDR3 runs 18 residues. CDR1 is SNHLY and CDR2 is FYNNEI in the germline V gene.

The chain employs TRBV6-6 and TRBJ2-3, with 7 positions matching TRBD2. CDR3 length: 16 amino acids. In germline, CDR1 is MNHNY, CDR2 SVGAGI (reference sequence). The ends lost 7 bases at V and 4 bases at J; junction bases unmatched: 14. As DNA, the CDR3 is TGTGCCAGCAAGGCTAGCGGTCCTCCTTTGGCAGATACGCAGTATTTT. Amino acid sequence: CASKASGPPLADTQYF.